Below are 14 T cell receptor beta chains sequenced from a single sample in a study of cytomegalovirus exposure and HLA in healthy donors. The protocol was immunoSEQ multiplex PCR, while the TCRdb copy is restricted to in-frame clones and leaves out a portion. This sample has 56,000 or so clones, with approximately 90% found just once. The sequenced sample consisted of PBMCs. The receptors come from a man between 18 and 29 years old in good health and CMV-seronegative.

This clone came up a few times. The CDR3: CASSFRGTSGSGNGELFF. CDR3 in DNA: TGTGCCAGCAGTTTCAGAGGGACTAGCGGGAGCGGTAACGGGGAGCTGTTTTTT. V is TRBV27 and J is TRBJ2-2, with 14 nucleotides matching TRBD2. Losses at the gene ends were 3 bases for V and 7 bases for J; bases not matched to a gene: 10. The CDR3 is made up of 18 amino acids. The germline gives CDR1 MNHEY, CDR2 SMNVEV (reference sequence).

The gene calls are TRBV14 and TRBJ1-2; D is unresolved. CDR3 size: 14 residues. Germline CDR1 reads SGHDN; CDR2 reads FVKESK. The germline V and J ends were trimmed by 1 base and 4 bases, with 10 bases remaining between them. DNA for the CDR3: TGTGCCAGCAGCCAAGTGGAGGGTCCCTATGGCTACACCTTC. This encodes CASSQVEGPYGYTF.

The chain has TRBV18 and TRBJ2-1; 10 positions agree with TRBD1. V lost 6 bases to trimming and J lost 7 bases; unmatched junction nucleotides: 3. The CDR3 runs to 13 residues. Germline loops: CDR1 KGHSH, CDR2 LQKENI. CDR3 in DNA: TGTGCCAGCTCCCCGGACAGGGGGAATGAGCAGTTCTTC. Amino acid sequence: CASSPDRGNEQFF.

DNA for the CDR3: TGTGCCAGTAGTACTGGCAGGGGGCTTTTCGAGCAGTACTTC. As protein: CASSTGRGLFEQYF. The chain couples TRBV19 to TRBJ2-7; 8 bases agree with TRBD1. This CDR3 has 14 amino acids. Trimming removed 4 bases from V and 6 bases from J; junction bases left unmatched: 8. Germline CDR1 reads LNHDA; CDR2 reads SQIVND (reference sequence). Filled out from reference TRBV19 and TRBJ2-7, the complete variable domain reads DGGITQSPKYLFRKEGQNVTLSCEQNLNHDAMYWYRQDPGQGLRLIYYSQIVNDFQKGDIAEGYSVSREKKESFPLTVTSAQKNPTAFYLCASSTGRGLFEQYFGPGTRLTVT.

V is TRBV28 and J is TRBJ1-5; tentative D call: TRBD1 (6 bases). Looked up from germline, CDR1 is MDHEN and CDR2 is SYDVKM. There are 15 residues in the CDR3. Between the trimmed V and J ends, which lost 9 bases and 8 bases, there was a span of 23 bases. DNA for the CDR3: TGTGCCAGTGTTCAGGGGACGGGGATTTTAAAGCCCCAGCATTTT. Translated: CASVQGTGILKPQHF.

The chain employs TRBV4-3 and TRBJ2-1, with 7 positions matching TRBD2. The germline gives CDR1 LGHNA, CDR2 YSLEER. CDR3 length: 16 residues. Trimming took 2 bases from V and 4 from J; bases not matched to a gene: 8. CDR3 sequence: CASSQFSGTNYNEQFF. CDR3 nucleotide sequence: TGCGCCAGCAGCCAATTCAGCGGGACTAATTACAATGAGCAGTTCTTC.

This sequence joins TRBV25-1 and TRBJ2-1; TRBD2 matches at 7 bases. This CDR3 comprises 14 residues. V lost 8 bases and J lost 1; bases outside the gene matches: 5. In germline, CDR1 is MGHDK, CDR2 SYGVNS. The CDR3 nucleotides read TGTGCCAGCTCCAGCGGGATATCCTACAATGAGCAGTTCTTC. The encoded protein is CASSSGISYNEQFF.

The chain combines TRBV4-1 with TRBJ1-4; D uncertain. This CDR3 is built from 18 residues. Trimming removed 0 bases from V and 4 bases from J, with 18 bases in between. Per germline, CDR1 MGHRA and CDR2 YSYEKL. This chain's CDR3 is CASSQDPGGSSFNEKLFF. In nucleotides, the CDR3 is TGCGCCAGCAGCCAAGATCCCGGCGGAAGCTCTTTTAATGAAAAACTGTTTTTT.

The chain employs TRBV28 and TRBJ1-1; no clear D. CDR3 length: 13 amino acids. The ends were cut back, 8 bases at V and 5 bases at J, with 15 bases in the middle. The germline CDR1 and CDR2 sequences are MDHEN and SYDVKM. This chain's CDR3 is CASVTQGRTEAFF. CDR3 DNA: TGTGCCAGCGTTACCCAAGGGAGAACTGAAGCTTTCTTT.

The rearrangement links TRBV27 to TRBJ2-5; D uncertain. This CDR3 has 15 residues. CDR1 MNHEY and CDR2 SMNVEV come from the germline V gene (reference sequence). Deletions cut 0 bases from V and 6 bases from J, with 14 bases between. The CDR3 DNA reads TGTGCCAGCAGTTTATCCCCAGGCTTTCCAAAGACCCAGTACTTC. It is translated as CASSLSPGFPKTQYF.

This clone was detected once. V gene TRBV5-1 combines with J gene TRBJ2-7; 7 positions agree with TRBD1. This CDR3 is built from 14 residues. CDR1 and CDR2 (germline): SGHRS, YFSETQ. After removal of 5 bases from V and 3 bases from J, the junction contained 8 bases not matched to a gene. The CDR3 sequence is CASRNRGSGYEQYF. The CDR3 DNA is TGCGCCAGCAGAAACAGGGGAAGCGGCTACGAGCAGTACTTC.

The CDR3 loop reads CASRLAGEGETQYF. As DNA, the CDR3 is TGTGCCAGCCGACTAGCGGGGGAGGGAGAGACCCAGTACTTC. V usage is TRBV6-5 and J usage is TRBJ2-5; TRBD2 aligns across 12 bases. CDR1 is MNHEY, CDR2 SVGAGI, per germline. This CDR3 comprises 14 residues. V lost 8 bases to trimming and J lost 4 bases; unmatched junction nucleotides: 5.

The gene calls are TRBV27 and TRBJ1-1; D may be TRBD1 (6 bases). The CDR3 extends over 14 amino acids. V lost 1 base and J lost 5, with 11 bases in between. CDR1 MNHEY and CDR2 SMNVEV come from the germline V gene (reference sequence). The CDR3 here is CASSLYNRETEAFF. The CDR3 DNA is TGTGCCAGCAGTTTATACAACAGGGAAACTGAAGCTTTCTTT.

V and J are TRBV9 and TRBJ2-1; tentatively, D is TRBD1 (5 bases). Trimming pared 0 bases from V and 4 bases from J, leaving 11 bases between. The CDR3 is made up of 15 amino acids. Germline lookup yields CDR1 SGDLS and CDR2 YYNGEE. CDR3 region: CASSVDGALYNEQFF. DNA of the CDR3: TGTGCCAGCAGCGTAGATGGGGCGTTATACAATGAGCAGTTCTTC.